This TCR beta chain was captured in a study of cytomegalovirus exposure and HLA in healthy donors. PCR primers comprised 60 Vbeta and 13 Jbeta primers. Libraries were prepared by immunoSEQ multiplex PCR; TCRdb keeps only in-frame clonotypes and omits some of them. The sample has under 95,000 clones, and its top ten clones hold 3% to 4%. On this clone itself: Antigen: not known.

V lost 10 bases to trimming and J lost 0 bases; unmatched junction nucleotides: 14. The CDR3 contains 16 residues. Germline V gene lookup returns CDR1 LNHDA and CDR2 SQIVND (reference sequence). General study findings and limits: The availability of immune exposure information extended only to CMV serostatus. A link between a missense DCLRE1C variant and TCR beta V- and J-gene trimming emerged from a later analysis. Altogether, some 170 TCR beta chains were recorded as cytomegalovirus-associated.

The V and J genes are TRBV19 and TRBJ1-1; 7 nucleotides line up with TRBD1. The sequenced sample consisted of PBMCs. The source is a man in his late teens or twenties in good health and CMV-seropositive. This chain's CDR3 is CATPGQHRFMNTEAFF. In DNA form, the CDR3 reads TGTGCCACACCGGGACAGCACAGATTCATGAACACTGAAGCTTTCTTT.